Listed here are 27 T cell receptor beta chains from one sample, sequenced in a study of blood T cell repertoires in COVID-19. Profiling relied on immunoSEQ multiplex PCR, and the TCRdb table lists in-frame clones only, not all of them. The repertoire holds about 250,000 clones, with around 91% as singletons. Sequenced input: peripheral blood. The receptors were gathered from a woman aged 55-69 years with COVID-19, enrolled during active disease.

The J gene is TRBJ2-2, the V gene TRBV30; no clear D gene. This CDR3 region has 12 residues. V was cut by 5 bases and J by 6 bases, with 10 bases left in between. Germline CDR1 reads GTSNPN; CDR2 reads SVGIG (reference sequence). CDR3 residues: CAWASFPGELFF. CDR3 coding DNA: TGTGCCTGGGCGTCCTTCCCCGGGGAGCTGTTTTTT.

This chain links TRBV12-3 or TRBV12-4 with TRBJ1-5; 8 nucleotides line up with TRBD1. With V trimmed by 5 bases and J by 5 bases, 2 bases remained unmatched. The CDR3 is 13 amino acids. The CDR3 loop reads CASSTTGDQPQHF. The CDR3 DNA sequence: TGTGCCAGCAGTACGACAGGGGATCAGCCCCAGCATTTT.

The chain couples TRBV16 to TRBJ1-5; 9 bases match TRBD1. The CDR3 has 15 residues. The germline CDR1 and CDR2 sequences are KGHSY and FQNENV. Trimming removed 0 bases from V and 6 bases from J; junction bases left unmatched: 3. Here the CDR3 reads CASSQSGTGIQPQHF. The CDR3 DNA sequence: TGTGCCAGCAGCCAATCCGGGACAGGGATTCAGCCCCAGCATTTT.

This chain joins TRBV6-2 or TRBV6-3 and TRBJ2-3; D might be TRBD2 (6 bases). Per germline, CDR1 MNHEY and CDR2 SVGEGT. Trimming pared 4 bases from V and 1 base from J, leaving 12 bases between. This CDR3 region has 15 residues. CDR3 in DNA: TGTGCCAGCAGTTTCGGAGGGCCGGGCACAGATACGCAGTATTTT. As protein: CASSFGGPGTDTQYF.

The chain carries TRBV12-3 or TRBV12-4 and TRBJ1-2, with a tentative D call TRBD1 (6 bases). V lost 4 bases and J 7 bases, leaving 10 bases between the germline ends. This CDR3 has 12 residues. CDR3 bases: TGTGCCAGCAGTTACACCAGGGGTGGCTACACCTTC. Its protein is CASSYTRGGYTF.

This clone was detected once. The chain joins TRBV27 to TRBJ2-7; 8 positions agree with TRBD1. There are 17 residues in the CDR3. Germline lookup yields CDR1 MNHEY and CDR2 SMNVEV (reference sequence). Trimming removed 6 bases from V and 2 bases from J; junction bases left unmatched: 15. The CDR3 region is CASRRYLQGGETYEQYF. As DNA, the CDR3 is TGTGCCAGCAGGCGTTACTTACAGGGGGGAGAAACCTACGAGCAGTACTTC.

The chain is built from TRBV28 and TRBJ1-6; 7 nucleotides match TRBD1. The J segment lost 6 bases and the V segment lost 5 bases, leaving 7 bases of the junction unmatched. The CDR3 length is 15 residues. CDR1 is MDHEN and CDR2 is SYDVKM in the germline V gene. The CDR3 DNA reads TGTGCCAGCAGTCCACCGGGACAGTTTAATTCACCCCTCCACTTT. Protein product: CASSPPGQFNSPLHF. Variable domain in full (rest from reference TRBV28 and TRBJ1-6): DVKVTQSSRYLVKRTGEKVFLECVQDMDHENMFWYRQDPGLGLRLIYFSYDVKMKEKGDIPEGYSVSREKKERFSLILESASTNQTSMYLCASSPPGQFNSPLHFGNGTRLTVT.

V and J are TRBV2 and TRBJ2-3, with 9 nucleotides matching TRBD2. Germline CDR1 is SNHLY and CDR2 is FYNNEI. The CDR3 is made up of 18 amino acids. V lost 4 bases, J lost 1 base, and 12 bases stayed unmatched. The CDR3 region has the DNA TGTGCCAGCAGTGGGGCAGCGGGGGGACCTCCCCGCACAGATACGCAGTATTTT. It specifies CASSGAAGGPPRTDTQYF.

The rearrangement uses TRBV7-6 and TRBJ1-3; 7 nucleotides agree with TRBD1. Per germline, CDR1 SGHVS and CDR2 FNYEAQ. The junction had 7 bases not matched to a gene; V was cut back by 5 bases and J by 0 bases. CDR3 length equals 16 residues. The CDR3 sequence is CASSDRDSSSGNTIYF. The CDR3 coding sequence is TGTGCCAGCAGCGATCGGGACAGCTCCTCTGGAAACACCATATATTTT.

The chain has TRBV9 and TRBJ2-1; 13 positions match TRBD2. CDR3 length: 15 residues. With V trimmed by 4 bases and J by 4 bases, 2 bases remained unmatched. The germline V gene encodes CDR1 SGDLS and CDR2 YYNGEE. The CDR3 loop is CASSMTSGGYNEQFF. CDR3 nucleotide sequence: TGTGCCAGCAGCATGACTAGCGGGGGGTACAATGAGCAGTTCTTC.

V gene TRBV7-9 combines with J gene TRBJ1-4; D unresolved. V was clipped by 5 bases and J by 3 bases, with 10 bases between them. The CDR3 totals 14 residues. Germline V gene sequence: CDR1 SEHNR, CDR2 FQNEAQ (reference sequence). The CDR3 spells CASSPARANEKLFF. In DNA form, the CDR3 reads TGTGCCAGCAGCCCGGCCCGGGCTAATGAAAAACTGTTTTTT. The whole variable domain, filled in from reference TRBV7-9 and TRBJ1-4, reads DTGVSQNPRHKITKRGQNVTFRCDPISEHNRLYWYRQTLGQGPEFLTYFQNEAQLEKSRLLSDRFSAERPKGSFSTLEIQRTEQGDSAMYLCASSPARANEKLFFGSGTQLSVL.

This chain uses TRBV5-6 with TRBJ2-3, with D hard to call. The CDR3 totals 12 residues. Per the germline V gene, CDR1 is SGHDT and CDR2 is YYEEEE. V was pared by 3 bases and J by 2 bases, with 4 bases between. The CDR3 bases are TGTGCCAGCAGCTCCTACACAGATACGCAGTATTTT. The encoded protein is CASSSYTDTQYF.

This sequence joins TRBV30 and TRBJ2-6; no definite D call. The CDR3 length is 13 residues. Deletions cut 4 bases from V and 0 bases from J, with 4 bases between. Germline V gives CDR1 GTSNPN, CDR2 SVGIG (reference sequence). CDR3 coding DNA: TGTGCCTGGAAATACTCTGGGGCCAACGTCCTGACTTTC. Encoded protein: CAWKYSGANVLTF. The full variable domain, with the rest looked up from reference TRBV30 and TRBJ2-6, is SQTIHQWPATLVQPVGSPLSLECTVEGTSNPNLYWYRQAAGRGLQLLFYSVGIGQISSEVPQNLSASRPQDRQFILSSKKLLLSDSGFYLCAWKYSGANVLTFGAGSRLTVL.

The chain links TRBV5-1 to TRBJ1-2, with a weak D call TRBD1 (5 bases). The CDR3 is 17 residues long. Looked up from germline, CDR1 is SGHRS and CDR2 is YFSETQ. V was cut by 2 bases and J by 2 bases, with 19 bases left in between. The CDR3 protein is CASSFGAGRGANYGYTF. The DNA of the CDR3 is TGCGCCAGCAGCTTCGGGGCGGGGCGTGGGGCGAACTATGGCTACACCTTC.

The V call is TRBV7-9, the J call TRBJ2-3, with D uncertain. Per the germline V gene, CDR1 is SEHNR and CDR2 is FQNEAQ (reference sequence). The CDR3 runs to 14 residues. Trimming stripped 1 base from V and 2 bases from J, with 7 bases between. The CDR3 DNA reads as TGTGCCAGCAGCTTAGACAGATACACAGATACGCAGTATTTT. Encoded protein: CASSLDRYTDTQYF.

The chain joins TRBV20-1 to TRBJ2-7; 9 bases align to TRBD1. Trimming cost V 3 bases and J 2 bases; bases outside gene matches: 8. Germline CDR1 and CDR2: DFQATT and SNEGSKA (reference sequence). This CDR3 is 15 amino acids long. This CDR3 reads CSASSGQGRPYEQYF. Written as DNA, the CDR3 is TGCAGTGCTAGTTCGGGACAGGGAAGGCCCTACGAGCAGTACTTC.

A note on this clone: The sample carries other DNA sequences with the same CDR3. The chain links TRBV7-3 to TRBJ2-5; tentative D call: TRBD1 (6 bases). Germline lookup yields CDR1 SGHTA and CDR2 FQGTGA. Trimming took off 5 bases at V and 5 bases at J, with 12 bases between the two ends. The CDR3 has 13 residues. As DNA, the CDR3 is TGTGCCAGCAGCCCAACAGGGAGCGAGACCCAGTACTTC. Protein sequence: CASSPTGSETQYF.

The chain joins TRBV7-2 to TRBJ2-7; TRBD2 matches at 10 bases. The CDR3 is 14 residues long. The V gene's germline CDR1 is SGHTA and CDR2 FQGNSA. The ends lost 5 bases at V and 4 bases at J; junction bases unmatched: 5. Here the CDR3 DNA reads TGTGCCAGCAGCAAGCGGGGGGGCCGGTACGAGCAGTACTTC. The encoded protein is CASSKRGGRYEQYF. Variable domain in full (rest from reference TRBV7-2 and TRBJ2-7): GAGVSQSPSNKVTEKGKDVELRCDPISGHTALYWYRQSLGQGLEFLIYFQGNSAPDKSGLPSDRFSAERTGGSVSTLTIQRTQQEDSAVYLCASSKRGGRYEQYFGPGTRLTVT.

The chain employs TRBV11-1 and TRBJ1-1; 7 bases are shared with TRBD1. Germline CDR1 is SGHAT and CDR2 is FQDESV (reference sequence). The ends lost 5 bases at V and 3 bases at J; junction bases unmatched: 9. The CDR3 extends over 15 amino acids. The CDR3 DNA sequence: TGTGCCAGCAGCCGGGATCTAGGGGGCGACACTGAAGCTTTCTTT. Residues: CASSRDLGGDTEAFF.

The chain employs TRBV20-1 and TRBJ1-1; 7 nucleotides match TRBD1. This CDR3 region has 13 residues. The germline CDR1 and CDR2 sequences are DFQATT and SNEGSKA (reference sequence). Trimming at V came to 3 bases and at J to 5 bases, leaving 6 bases not matched to a gene. The CDR3 DNA reads as TGCAGTGCTAGTAGAACAGGGGATACTGAAGCTTTCTTT. Translation: CSASRTGDTEAFF.

This sequence joins TRBV3-1 (or the pseudogene TRBV3-2) and TRBJ2-1; 8 nucleotides align to TRBD1. CDR3 size: 16 residues. Trimming removed 8 bases from V and 7 bases from J; junction bases left unmatched: 16. Germline assignment: CDR1 LGHDT and CDR2 YNNKEL (reference sequence). CDR3 DNA: TGTGCCAGCGAAGCAGAGGGGACAGGCTATTCAAATGAGCAGTTCTTC. Its translation is CASEAEGTGYSNEQFF.

The chain combines TRBV7-2 with TRBJ1-6; D remains ambiguous. The germline gives CDR1 SGHTA, CDR2 FQGNSA. The CDR3 spans 16 residues. Between the trimmed V and J ends, which lost 1 base and 0 bases, there was a span of 7 bases. CDR3 nucleotides: TGTGCCAGCAGCTTAGAAGGGAGCTCCTATAATTCACCCCTCCACTTT. This encodes CASSLEGSSYNSPLHF.

The V and J genes are TRBV18 and TRBJ1-6; the D gene is possibly TRBD1 (6 bases). There are 16 residues in the CDR3. Germline values: CDR1 KGHSH, CDR2 LQKENI. Trimming stripped 3 bases from V and 7 bases from J, with 16 bases between. CDR3 DNA sequence: TGTGCCAGCTCACCGAGGGGGGGGGCGCAGAATTCACCCCTCCACTTT. It codes for CASSPRGGAQNSPLHF.

In nucleotides, the CDR3 is TGTGCCAGCAGCGACCCAACCCGGGACTGTAAGAGCTCCTACGAGCAGTACTTC. Protein: CASSDPTRDCKSSYEQYF. This sequence joins TRBV6-7 and TRBJ2-7, with a possible D match to TRBD2 (6 bases). TRBV6-7 falls under the ORF class, with uncertain function. CDR3 length equals 18 residues. V was pared by 6 bases and J by 0 bases, with 24 bases between.

The chain is built from TRBV5-1 and TRBJ2-5; tentatively, D is TRBD1 (6 bases). V was cut by 1 base and J by 2 bases, with 15 bases left in between. The CDR3 length is 16 residues. The germline V gene encodes CDR1 SGHRS and CDR2 YFSETQ. The CDR3 DNA follows: TGCGCCAGCAGCTTGATTCGGACAGACAATCAAGAGACCCAGTACTTC. It is translated as CASSLIRTDNQETQYF. The full variable domain, completed using reference TRBV5-1 and TRBJ2-5, is KAGVTQTPRYLIKTRGQQVTLSCSPISGHRSVSWYQQTPGQGLQFLFEYFSETQRNKGNFPGRFSGRQFSNSRSEMNVSTLELGDSALYLCASSLIRTDNQETQYFGPGTRLLVL.

The chain recombines TRBV12-3 or TRBV12-4 with TRBJ1-1; tentative D call: TRBD1 (6 bases). Trimming cost V 1 base and J 8 bases, with 11 bases left between them. The CDR3 consists of 13 residues. DNA of the CDR3: TGTGCCAGCAGTTTAGGGGGGCAGAACGAAGCTTTCTTT. Translation: CASSLGGQNEAFF.

The V and J genes are TRBV27 and TRBJ1-3, with D possibly matching TRBD1 (6 bases). Deletions cut 6 bases from V and 0 bases from J, with 9 bases between. CDR3 length equals 14 residues. Germline V gene data show CDR1 as MNHEY and CDR2 as SMNVEV (reference sequence). The CDR3 DNA reads as TGTGCCAGCAGACAGGGTCCCTCTGGAAACACCATATATTTT. Translation gives CASRQGPSGNTIYF.